The 31 T cell receptor beta chains in this list originate from one sample, sequenced in a study of post-analysis software for immune sequencing data. For these TCRs, the target antigens are not known. Study results and caveats: A few TRBV segments occurring more often in patients than controls included TRBV5-6, TRBV5-1 and TRBV20-1.

TCR beta libraries were prepared from cDNA with unique molecular identifiers. TCRdb reanalysed the PCR reads using MiXCR and keeps one entry per CDR3 protein. The sample has about 820,000 distinct CDR3 sequences; roughly 50% are singletons. Specimen: blood. The receptors come from a girl aged 5-17 years with multiple sclerosis.

The chain joins TRBV10-3 to TRBJ2-1; D is undetermined. This CDR3 comprises 16 residues. V lost 0 bases to trimming and J lost 1 base, with 10 bases between them. Germline assignment: CDR1 ENHRY and CDR2 SYGVKD. In nucleotides, the CDR3 is TGTGCCATCAGTGAGTCTACAGCCACATCCTACAATGAGCAGTTCTTC. Translation: CAISESTATSYNEQFF.

The J gene is TRBJ1-1, the V gene TRBV6-1, with D possibly matching TRBD1 (5 bases). V lost 0 bases and J lost 0, with 14 bases in between. The germline CDR1 and CDR2 sequences are MNHNS and SASEGT. The CDR3 runs to 17 residues. The CDR3 DNA reads as TGTGCCAGCAGTGAAGCTCGACAGCCCCCATTGAACACTGAAGCTTTCTTT. Its protein is CASSEARQPPLNTEAFF.

This clonotype was seen a handful of times. The rearrangement uses TRBV20-1 and TRBJ2-7; D gene ambiguous. The CDR3 loop spans 16 amino acids. Germline CDR1 and CDR2: DFQATT and SNEGSKA (reference sequence). V was shortened by 1 base and J by 1 base, with 17 bases between the two germline ends. CDR3 bases: TGCAGTGCTAGAGTCGCCGCCCAGCGAACTTCCTACGAGCAGTACTTC. The encoded protein is CSARVAAQRTSYEQYF.

J is TRBJ1-2 and V is TRBV3-1, with TRBD1 matching over 7 bases. Looked up from germline, CDR1 is LGHDT and CDR2 is YNNKEL (reference sequence). The CDR3 loop spans 15 amino acids. J was trimmed by 4 bases and V by 5 bases; bases with no gene match: 10. CDR3 DNA sequence: TGTGCCAGCAGCTCTACGGGGACAGCGGTCTATGGCTACACCTTC. Translated: CASSSTGTAVYGYTF.

The table lists this clonotype with many counts. V is TRBV7-9 and J is TRBJ2-5; the match to TRBD2 covers 13 bases. V dropped 5 bases and J dropped 12; count of bases not matched to a gene: 9. CDR1 and CDR2 from the germline V gene are SEHNR and FQNEAQ (reference sequence). The CDR3 is made up of 14 amino acids. CDR3 nucleotides: TGTGCCAGCAGCCCTAGCGGGACTAGCGGGAAGAAGTACTTC. Translating gives CASSPSGTSGKKYF.

This clonotype was picked up a small number of times. The chain carries TRBV29-1 and TRBJ1-2; D remains unclear. V shed 0 bases and J shed 8 bases, with 10 bases lying between them. CDR3 length equals 12 residues. The germline V gene encodes CDR1 SQVTM and CDR2 ANQGSEA. In DNA form, the CDR3 reads TGCAGCGTTGAAGAGGAGCCCTGGGGCTACACCTTC. It encodes CSVEEEPWGYTF.

This clonotype was found a few times. The gene calls are TRBV20-1 and TRBJ2-4; D call uncertain. With 6 bases removed from V and 0 bases from J, the gap between germline ends came to 15 bases. CDR1 and CDR2 from the germline V gene are DFQATT and SNEGSKA (reference sequence). CDR3 length: 15 residues. In DNA, the CDR3 is TGCAGTGCGCCTGACCAACGACAAGCCAAAAACATTCAGTACTTC. This translates into CSAPDQRQAKNIQYF.

This sequence joins TRBV25-1 and TRBJ2-1; 9 bases map to TRBD2. Germline assignment: CDR1 MGHDK and CDR2 SYGVNS. CDR3 length equals 15 residues. V gave up 7 bases and J gave up 2 bases; unmatched junction bases: 6. The CDR3 here is CASTGGGGAYNEQFF. As DNA, the CDR3 is TGTGCCAGCACTGGGGGCGGGGGGGCCTACAATGAGCAGTTCTTC. The whole variable domain, remainder taken from reference TRBV25-1 and TRBJ2-1, is EADIYQTPRYLVIGTGKKITLECSQTMGHDKMYWYQQDPGMELHLIHYSYGVNSTEKGDLSSESTVSRIRTEHFPLTLESARPSHTSQYLCASTGGGGAYNEQFFGPGTRLTVL.

This clonotype was recorded once. V gene TRBV4-2 combines with J gene TRBJ2-7, with D perhaps matching TRBD2 (6 bases). The CDR3 consists of 19 residues. CDR1 is LGHNA, CDR2 YNFKEQ, per germline. Between the trimmed V and J ends, which lost 0 bases and 0 bases, there was a span of 21 bases. The CDR3 reads CASSQEEGALASYSYEQYF. In DNA form, the CDR3 reads TGTGCCAGCAGCCAAGAGGAAGGGGCGCTAGCGTCCTACTCCTACGAGCAGTACTTC.

V is TRBV4-2 and J is TRBJ2-1; 8 nucleotides agree with TRBD2. The germline V gene encodes CDR1 LGHNA and CDR2 YNFKEQ. This CDR3 spans 17 amino acids. With 4 bases clipped from V and 4 bases from J, the junction kept 12 bases outside the gene matches. In DNA, the CDR3 is TGTGCCAGCAGCCCGCCGCCCGGGAGGGCTGCGTACAATGAGCAGTTCTTC. Its translation is CASSPPPGRAAYNEQFF.

DNA for the CDR3: TGTGCCACCAGCAGAGTACCCCTCTGGACTCCCTACGAGCAGTACTTC. Translated, it gives CATSRVPLWTPYEQYF. V is TRBV15 and J is TRBJ2-7; D may be TRBD2 (5 bases). Trimming stripped 1 base from V and 2 bases from J, with 15 bases between. The CDR3 consists of 16 residues. The germline CDR1 and CDR2 sequences are LNHNV and YYDKDF (reference sequence). The full variable domain, with the rest looked up from reference TRBV15 and TRBJ2-7, is DAMVIQNPRYQVTQFGKPVTLSCSQTLNHNVMYWYQQKSSQAPKLLFHYYDKDFNNEADTPDNFQSRRPNTSFCFLDIRSPGLGDTAMYLCATSRVPLWTPYEQYFGPGTRLTVT.

The CDR3 region has the DNA TGTGCCAGCAAATCCTACAATGAGCAGTTCTTC. Protein: CASKSYNEQFF. This chain joins TRBV5-6 and TRBJ2-1, with D unresolved. Looked up from germline, CDR1 is SGHDT and CDR2 is YYEEEE. Trimming removed 6 bases from V and 1 base from J, with 2 bases in between. The CDR3 extends over 11 amino acids. Variable domain in full (rest from reference TRBV5-6 and TRBJ2-1): DAGVTQSPTHLIKTRGQQVTLRCSPKSGHDTVSWYQQALGQGPQFIFQYYEEEERQRGNFPDRFSGHQFPNYSSELNVNALLLGDSALYLCASKSYNEQFFGPGTRLTVL.

This clonotype was counted only a few times. The chain is built from TRBV7-9 and TRBJ2-7; TRBD1 is a possible D gene (7 bases). Germline V lookup: CDR1 SEHNR, CDR2 FQNEAQ (reference sequence). V lost 1 base and J 3 bases, leaving 16 bases between the germline ends. CDR3 length: 16 residues. CDR3 in DNA: TGTGCCAGCAGCTTAGGTGGGGGGACAGCCTTCTACGAGCAGTACTTC. Amino acids: CASSLGGGTAFYEQYF.

The chain uses TRBV20-1 and TRBJ2-5; 9 bases line up with TRBD1. The J call may be mistaken, given a closer DNA end match to TRBJ2-7. The CDR3 extends over 17 amino acids. Germline V gene data show CDR1 as DFQATT and CDR2 as SNEGSKA (reference sequence). CDR3 nucleotides: TGCAGTGCTCGACAACTCTTCGGAGGACAGGGGTTCTACGAGCAGTACTTC. Its translation is CSARQLFGGQGFYEQYF.

This clonotype was observed a few times. A much more abundant neighbour one base away suggests this may be a read error. This chain uses TRBV29-1 with TRBJ2-6; the D gene could be TRBD1 or TRBD2 (5 bases each). CDR1 is SQVTM and CDR2 is ANQGSEA in the germline V gene. The CDR3 consists of 17 residues. The chain's CDR3 is CSVEDRDRLTGANVPTF. The CDR3 DNA follows: TGCAGCGTTGAAGACAGGGACCGCCTCACTGGGGCCAACGTCCCGACTTTC.

The chain carries TRBV6-5 and TRBJ2-5; TRBD2 aligns across 13 bases. This CDR3 has 16 residues. From germline, CDR1 is MNHEY and CDR2 SVGAGI. With 5 bases clipped from V and 0 bases from J, the junction kept 3 bases outside the gene matches. CDR3 bases: TGTGCCAGCAGTCGTGGACTAGCGGGAGACCAAGAGACCCAGTACTTC. Residues: CASSRGLAGDQETQYF.

The chain couples TRBV4-2 to TRBJ2-7; 11 positions match TRBD2. Germline values: CDR1 LGHNA, CDR2 YNFKEQ. V lost 0 bases, J lost 3 bases, and 7 bases stayed unmatched. The CDR3 runs 17 residues. The DNA for the CDR3 is TGTGCCAGCAGCCAAGATCAAGGACTAGCGGGCCTCTACGAGCAGTACTTC. It encodes CASSQDQGLAGLYEQYF.

This clonotype has only a few counts. This chain connects TRBV4-1 to TRBJ2-1, with D unresolved. The CDR3 consists of 15 residues. Germline V CDR1 and CDR2: MGHRA, YSYEKL. The ends were cut back, 0 bases at V and 2 bases at J, with 8 bases in the middle. CDR3 in DNA: TGCGCCAGCAGCCAAGAAGTCCAGACCTACAATGAGCAGTTCTTC. Translation gives CASSQEVQTYNEQFF.

This clonotype was seen a few times. V and J are TRBV30 and TRBJ2-5, with 10 bases identical to TRBD1. The J call is doubtful: the DNA matches TRBJ2-7 better. CDR1 and CDR2 (germline): GTSNPN, SVGIG (reference sequence). CDR3 length: 14 residues. CDR3 loop: CAWSLWDRGDEQYF. As DNA, the CDR3 is TGTGCCTGGAGTCTTTGGGACAGGGGCGACGAGCAGTACTTC.

This clonotype is a singleton in its sample. In nucleotides, the CDR3 is TGCAGTGCTTTTGGGACTAGCGGGAGCCGAGAAGGGACCCAGTACTTC. Residues: CSAFGTSGSREGTQYF. This chain links TRBV20-1 with TRBJ2-5, with 14 bases that match TRBD2. V shed 5 bases and J 7 bases; nucleotides not matched to a gene: 12. The CDR3 length is 16 residues. Germline assignment: CDR1 DFQATT and CDR2 SNEGSKA (reference sequence).

The chain employs TRBV12-3 or TRBV12-4 and TRBJ1-1, with a tentative D call TRBD1 (5 bases). The CDR3 consists of 16 residues. The germline V and J ends were trimmed by 3 bases and 4 bases, with 18 bases remaining between them. The CDR3 bases are TGTGCCAGCAGTTTGAGGGCAGGGATGATCGGCACTGAAGCTTTCTTT. Translated, it gives CASSLRAGMIGTEAFF.

This clonotype has just a few counts. The V call is TRBV5-1, the J call TRBJ2-7; D possibly corresponds to TRBD1 (6 bases). CDR3 size: 15 residues. V was pared by 0 bases and J by 4 bases, with 14 bases between. The germline V gene encodes CDR1 SGHRS and CDR2 YFSETQ. As DNA, the CDR3 is TGCGCCAGCAGCTTGGAACAGGGCCTATTATACGAGCAGTACTTC. Amino acids: CASSLEQGLLYEQYF.

V usage is TRBV10-3 and J usage is TRBJ2-1, with a weak D call TRBD2 (5 bases). Germline V gives CDR1 ENHRY, CDR2 SYGVKD. This CDR3 has 15 amino acids. V lost 7 bases to trimming and J lost 4 bases, with 17 bases between them. For the CDR3, the DNA is TGTGCCATCACTAGATCGGCGGGTACGTACAATGAGCAGTTCTTC. This codes for CAITRSAGTYNEQFF.

The chain couples TRBV29-1 to TRBJ2-7, with a tentative D call TRBD2 (5 bases). CDR3 length: 14 amino acids. CDR1 is SQVTM and CDR2 is ANQGSEA in the germline V gene. V gave up 5 bases and J gave up 2 bases, with 16 bases separating them. The CDR3 bases are TGCAGCGTTCGGGAAATGTGGGAAACCTACGAGCAGTACTTC. Amino acids: CSVREMWETYEQYF.

This clonotype was seen more than once but under ten times. This sequence joins TRBV30 and TRBJ2-6; D unclear. This CDR3 is built from 12 residues. The V end was cut by 3 bases, the J end by 0 bases, with 0 bases between. Germline V gene lookup returns CDR1 GTSNPN and CDR2 SVGIG (reference sequence). CDR3: CAWSSGANVLTF. DNA of the CDR3: TGTGCCTGGAGCTCTGGGGCCAACGTCCTGACTTTC.

This clonotype has only a few counts. V usage is TRBV7-2 and J usage is TRBJ2-6; D is ambiguous. The CDR3 extends over 14 amino acids. Deletions cut 7 bases from V and 0 bases from J, with 7 bases between. Germline loops: CDR1 SGHTA, CDR2 FQGNSA. The CDR3 DNA reads TGTGCCAGCACCGCAAACTCTGGGGCCAACGTCCTGACTTTC. Translating it yields CASTANSGANVLTF. The full variable domain, its missing parts supplied by reference TRBV7-2 and TRBJ2-6, is GAGVSQSPSNKVTEKGKDVELRCDPISGHTALYWYRQSLGQGLEFLIYFQGNSAPDKSGLPSDRFSAERTGGSVSTLTIQRTQQEDSAVYLCASTANSGANVLTFGAGSRLTVL.

This chain connects TRBV4-1 to TRBJ2-1; D could derive from TRBD1 or TRBD2 (5 bases each). The CDR3 is 11 amino acids. V shed 3 bases and J shed 12 bases, with 9 bases lying between them. The germline CDR1 and CDR2 sequences are MGHRA and YSYEKL. CDR3 bases: TGCGCCAGCAGCCACCGGGGCCGGCAGTTCTTC. Its protein is CASSHRGRQFF.

The chain uses TRBV5-5 and TRBJ2-7, with D maybe TRBD1 (5 bases). The CDR3 is made up of 14 amino acids. Germline-derived CDR1 and CDR2 are SGHKS and YYEKEE (reference sequence). V was shortened by 3 bases and J by 5 bases, with 15 bases between the two germline ends. DNA of the CDR3: TGTGCCAGCAGCTCCGGGCTGACAGTCAACGAGCAGTACTTC. Its protein is CASSSGLTVNEQYF.

The rearrangement uses TRBV9 and TRBJ2-7; D is uncertain. This CDR3 spans 14 amino acids. Trimming cost V 3 bases and J 5 bases, with 15 bases left between them. CDR1 and CDR2 from the germline V gene are SGDLS and YYNGEE. This CDR3 is CASSAGRVLDEQYF. CDR3 nucleotide sequence: TGTGCCAGCAGCGCCGGCCGCGTGCTTGACGAGCAGTACTTC.

The rearrangement uses TRBV6-5 and TRBJ1-2; 7 bases are a match to TRBD1. J gave up 1 base and V 10 bases, and 9 bases lay outside the gene matches. The germline CDR1 and CDR2 sequences are MNHEY and SVGAGI. CDR3 length equals 14 residues. The CDR3 reads CATGQLIDNYGYTF. In nucleotides, the CDR3 is TGTGCCACGGGACAGCTAATAGATAACTATGGCTACACCTTC.

The CDR3 DNA reads TGCAGCGTGGCCCATTCGGAGCAGTTCTTC. This codes for CSVAHSEQFF. V is TRBV29-1 and J is TRBJ2-1; D remains ambiguous. Germline loops: CDR1 SQVTM, CDR2 ANQGSEA. The V end was cut by 6 bases, the J end by 10 bases, with 10 bases between. CDR3 length: 10 amino acids.